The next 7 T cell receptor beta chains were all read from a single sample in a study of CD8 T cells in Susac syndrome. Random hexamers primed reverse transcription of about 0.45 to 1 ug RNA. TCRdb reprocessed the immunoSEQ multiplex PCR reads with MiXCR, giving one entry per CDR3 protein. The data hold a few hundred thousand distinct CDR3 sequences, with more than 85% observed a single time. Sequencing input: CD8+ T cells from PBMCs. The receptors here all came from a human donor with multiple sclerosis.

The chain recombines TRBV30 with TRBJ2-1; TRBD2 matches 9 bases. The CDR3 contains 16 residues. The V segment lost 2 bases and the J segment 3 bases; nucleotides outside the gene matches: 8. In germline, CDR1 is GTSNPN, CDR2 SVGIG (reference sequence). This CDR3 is CAWSSSLAGSYNEQFF. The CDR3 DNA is TGTGCCTGGAGTTCTAGCCTAGCGGGAAGCTACAATGAGCAGTTCTTC.

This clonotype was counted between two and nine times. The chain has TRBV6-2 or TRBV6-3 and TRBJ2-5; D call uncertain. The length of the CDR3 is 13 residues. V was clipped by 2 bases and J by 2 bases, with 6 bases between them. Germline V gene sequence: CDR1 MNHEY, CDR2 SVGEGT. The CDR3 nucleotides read TGTGCCAGCAGTTACCCTGGACAAGAGACCCAGTACTTC. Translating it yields CASSYPGQETQYF.

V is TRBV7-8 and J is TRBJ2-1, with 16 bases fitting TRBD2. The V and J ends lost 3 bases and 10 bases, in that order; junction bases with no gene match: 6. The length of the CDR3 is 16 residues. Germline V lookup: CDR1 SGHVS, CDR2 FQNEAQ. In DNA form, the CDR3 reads TGTGCCAGCAGCTTCCCGGGACTAGCGGGAGGGAAGGAGCAGTTCTTC. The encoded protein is CASSFPGLAGGKEQFF.

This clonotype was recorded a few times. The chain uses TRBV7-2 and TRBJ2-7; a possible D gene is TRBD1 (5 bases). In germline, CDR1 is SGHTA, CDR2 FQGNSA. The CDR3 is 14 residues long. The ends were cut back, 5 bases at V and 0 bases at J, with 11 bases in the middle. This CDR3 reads CASSATVSSYEQYF. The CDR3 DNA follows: TGTGCCAGCAGCGCGACAGTCTCCTCCTACGAGCAGTACTTC. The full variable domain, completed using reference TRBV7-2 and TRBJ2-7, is GAGVSQSPSNKVTEKGKDVELRCDPISGHTALYWYRQSLGQGLEFLIYFQGNSAPDKSGLPSDRFSAERTGGSVSTLTIQRTQQEDSAVYLCASSATVSSYEQYFGPGTRLTVT.

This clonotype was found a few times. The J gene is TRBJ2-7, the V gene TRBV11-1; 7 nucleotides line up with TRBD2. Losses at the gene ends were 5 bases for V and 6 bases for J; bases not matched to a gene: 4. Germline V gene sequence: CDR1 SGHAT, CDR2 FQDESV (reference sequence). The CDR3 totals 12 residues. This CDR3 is CASSQGGVEQYF. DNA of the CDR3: TGTGCCAGCAGCCAGGGAGGGGTCGAGCAGTACTTC.

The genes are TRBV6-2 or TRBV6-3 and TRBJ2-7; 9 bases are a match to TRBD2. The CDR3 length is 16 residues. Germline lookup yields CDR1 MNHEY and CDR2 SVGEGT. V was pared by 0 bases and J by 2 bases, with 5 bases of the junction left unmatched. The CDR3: CASSYSTSGGPYEQYF. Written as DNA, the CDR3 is TGTGCCAGCAGTTACTCGACCAGCGGGGGGCCCTACGAGCAGTACTTC.

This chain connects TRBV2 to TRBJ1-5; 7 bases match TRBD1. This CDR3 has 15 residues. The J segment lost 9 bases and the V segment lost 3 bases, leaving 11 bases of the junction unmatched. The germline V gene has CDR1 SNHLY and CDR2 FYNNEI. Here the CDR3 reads CASSEGDRVRWPQHF. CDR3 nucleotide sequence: TGTGCCAGCAGTGAGGGCGACAGGGTGCGTTGGCCCCAGCATTTT.